Listed below are T cell receptor beta chains from one sample, sequenced in a study of T cell clonotyping in hematopoietic cell transplantation. The assay was immunoSEQ multiplex PCR, and TCRdb's table has in-frame clones only and misses some. The sample yields about 10,000 clones, about nine tenths seen once. The sample here was peripheral blood mononuclear cells, taken before stem cell transplant. The receptor set was obtained from a woman aged 45-65 years with chronic myeloid leukemia. Some clones in this sample may be carry-over from other donors' samples. CDR3s include the opening cysteine and the closing phenylalanine or tryptophan. The D gene is left open where the match is weak. Part of the rows lack a size; the others show once, few, many or a class for expanded clones.

NA,TRBV19,NA,TRBJ2-1,TGTGCCAGTAGTATAAGCAGTCAGGCGGAGGAGCAGTTCTTC,CASSISSQAEEQFF
NA,TRBV11-3,TRBD2,TRBJ2-2,TGTGCCAGCAGCCGCACTAGCGGGAGTAGTCCCGGGGAGCTGTTTTTT,CASSRTSGSSPGELFF
few,TRBV18,NA,TRBJ1-1,TGTGCCAGCTCACCACGGGGGCTAGAAATGAACACTGAAGCTTTCTTT,CASSPRGLEMNTEAFF
NA,TRBV25-1,NA,TRBJ2-7,TGTGCCAGCAGTGTTGCGGCCAGCTCCTACGAGCAGTACTTC,CASSVAASSYEQYF
NA,TRBV27,NA,TRBJ2-5,TGTGCCAGCAGCCGACCACCGGGATCTGGAGAGACCCAGTACTTC,CASSRPPGSGETQYF
NA,TRBV2,NA,TRBJ1-2,TGTGCCAGCAACCCGGAGGCAGCTAACTATGGCTACACCTTC,CASNPEAANYGYTF
NA,TRBV2,NA,TRBJ2-1,TGTGCCAGCAGTGACGGGAGCAGGGATGAGCAGTTCTTC,CASSDGSRDEQFF
NA,TRBV29-1,NA,TRBJ2-7,TGCAGCGTTGTAATTTCGGGGCAATACGAGCAGTACTTC,CSVVISGQYEQYF
NA,TRBV10-2,TRBD1,TRBJ2-5,TGCGCCAGCAAGGGACAGGGGTTAGAGACCCAGTACTTC,CASKGQGLETQYF
NA,TRBV9,TRBD2,TRBJ2-2,TGTGCCAGCAGTATAGCGGGAGCCGGGGAGCTGTTTTTT,CASSIAGAGELFF
NA,TRBV25-1,NA,TRBJ2-1,TGTGCCAGTAGCTCCTACAATGAGCAGTTCTTC,CASSSYNEQFF
NA,TRBV5-8,TRBD1,TRBJ2-1,TGTGCCAGCAGTCGTACAGGGGCCACCTACAATGAGCAGTTCTTC,CASSRTGATYNEQFF
NA,TRBV19,NA,TRBJ1-5,TGTGCCAGTAGTATTGTGCTCGGGGGGAATCAGCCCCAGCATTTT,CASSIVLGGNQPQHF
NA,TRBV28,TRBD1,TRBJ2-7,TGTGCCAGCCCCCCGTCTGAGGGGGCCCCCTACGAGCAGTACTTC,CASPPSEGAPYEQYF
NA,TRBV5-1,NA,TRBJ2-1,TGCGCCAGCAGTTGGCCGGGCCACAAGGGCCTCAATGAGCAGTTCTTC,CASSWPGHKGLNEQFF
NA,TRBV7-2,TRBD2,TRBJ2-7,TGTGCCAGCAGCTTAGCGGGGACTAGCGGTTACGAGCAGTACTTC,CASSLAGTSGYEQYF
NA,TRBV30,TRBD1,TRBJ1-4,TGTGCCTGGGACAGGGGAGATGAAAAACTGTTTTTT,CAWDRGDEKLFF
NA,TRBV28,NA,TRBJ1-5,TGTGCCAGCAGTTTAAGTTCTGCCAGATATCAGCCCCAGCATTTT,CASSLSSARYQPQHF
NA,TRBV6-5,NA,TRBJ1-1,TGTGCCAGCAGTTACCAGGGGATGAACACTGAAGCTTTCTTT,CASSYQGMNTEAFF
once,TRBV6-5,NA,TRBJ1-2,TGTGCCAGCATAGGACATTTCTCCTCTGGCTACACCTTC,CASIGHFSSGYTF
NA,TRBV5-1,NA,TRBJ2-7,TGCGCCAGCAGCTTGGGGCAGGGCCGCGAGCAGTACTTC,CASSLGQGREQYF
few,TRBV4-2,NA,TRBJ2-7,TGTGCCAGCAGCCAATTACCGGGACAAGACTACGAGCAGTACTTC,CASSQLPGQDYEQYF
NA,TRBV6-6,TRBD1,TRBJ1-5,TGTGCCAGCAGTTATCGGACCGGGACAGGGACCCAGCCCCAGCATTTT,CASSYRTGTGTQPQHF
NA,TRBV10-3,NA,TRBJ1-1,TGTGCCATCAGAGCAGGGGCATTGAACACTGAAGCTTTCTTT,CAIRAGALNTEAFF
once,TRBV7-2,TRBD2,TRBJ2-5,TGTGCCAGCAGCTTAGTAGCGGGAGGGCGGTCAGAGACCCAGTACTTC,CASSLVAGGRSETQYF
NA,TRBV4-1,TRBD1,TRBJ2-7,TGCGCCAGCAGCCAACAGGGGGCGCCGGACGAGCAGTACTTC,CASSQQGAPDEQYF
NA,TRBV5-6,NA,TRBJ1-2,TGTGCCAGCAGCCTGGGGGGGCTCTATGGCTACACCTTC,CASSLGGLYGYTF
NA,TRBV5-4,NA,TRBJ2-7,TGTGCCAGCAGCTTTGACCGGTCCTACGAGCAGTACTTC,CASSFDRSYEQYF
NA,TRBV27,NA,TRBJ2-3,TGTGCCAGCAGTTCCCGGGACGGAAACACAGATACGCAGTATTTT,CASSSRDGNTDTQYF
NA,TRBV11-1,TRBD2,TRBJ2-4,TGTGCCAGCAGCTTCGACGGTAGCGGGGTCATTCAGTACTTC,CASSFDGSGVIQYF
NA,TRBV30,NA,TRBJ2-5,TGTGCCTGGAGTGTAAAAGAGACCCAGTACTTC,CAWSVKETQYF
NA,TRBV4-1,NA,TRBJ1-2,TGCGCCAGCAGCCAAGATCCCTTTTTAGGCTACACCTTC,CASSQDPFLGYTF
NA,TRBV7-9,NA,TRBJ2-7,TGTGCCAGCAGCTTAGCAGGGATTCGGCTACCCTACGAGCAGTACTTC,CASSLAGIRLPYEQYF
NA,TRBV14,TRBD2,TRBJ2-1,TGTGCCAGCAGCCAAGTATCCGGACTAGCGGGAGGGGCCTACAATGAGCAGTTCTTC,CASSQVSGLAGGAYNEQFF
NA,TRBV6-7,NA,TRBJ2-3,TGTGCCAGCGGGCTTCTCCACCGGGGGCAGGGAAGGGGCACAGATACGCAGTATTTT,CASGLLHRGQGRGTDTQYF
NA,TRBV28,TRBD1,TRBJ2-7,TGTGCCAGCAGTCCGCACCCTCGGTGGACAGGAGACTCCTACGAGCAGTACTTC,CASSPHPRWTGDSYEQYF
NA,TRBV19,TRBD1,TRBJ1-1,TGTGCCAGTAGTGTGACAGGGGTGGAGAACACTGAAGCTTTCTTT,CASSVTGVENTEAFF
NA,TRBV6-1,NA,TRBJ2-3,TGTGCCAGCAGTGAACAGGGGTGGATGGCAGATACGCAGTATTTT,CASSEQGWMADTQYF
NA,TRBV30,NA,TRBJ2-7,TGTGCCTGGAGTGTACGGGGCGATGAGCAGTACTTC,CAWSVRGDEQYF
few,TRBV18,TRBD1,TRBJ2-7,TGTGCCAGCTCCCCGGACAGGGGAGTCGAGCAGTACTTC,CASSPDRGVEQYF
NA,TRBV9,NA,TRBJ1-1,TGTGCCAGCAGCGCCGGGAGGCAGAACACTGAAGCTTTCTTT,CASSAGRQNTEAFF
NA,TRBV5-1,NA,TRBJ2-2,TGCGCCAGCAGCCGTACGGGGGGCAGGAACACCGGGGAGCTGTTTTTT,CASSRTGGRNTGELFF
NA,TRBV6-5,NA,TRBJ2-7,TGTGCCAGCAGTTATTCCTGGACCTACGAGCAGTACTTC,CASSYSWTYEQYF
few,TRBV19,NA,TRBJ2-7,TGTGCCAGTAGTCGTCAGAGCTCCTACGAGCAGTACTTC,CASSRQSSYEQYF
NA,TRBV11-2,TRBD2,TRBJ2-1,TGTGCCAGCAGCTTTTGGACTAGATTCGGTAATGAGCAGTTCTTC,CASSFWTRFGNEQFF
NA,TRBV10-1,NA,TRBJ1-2,TGCGCCAGCAGTGAGACCCTTGGATCTTACTATGGCTACACCTTC,CASSETLGSYYGYTF
NA,TRBV29-1,TRBD2,TRBJ2-7,TGCAGCGTGGGTAGCGGGAGGGCCCCCGAGCAGTACTTC,CSVGSGRAPEQYF
NA,TRBV30,NA,TRBJ2-4,TGTGCCTGGAGCTACAGCAGAGCCCGGGAAAGACTAGCCAAAAACATTCAGTACTTC,CAWSYSRARERLAKNIQYF